The subject of this entry is one T cell receptor (beta chain). Antigen specificity is unknown. Clones were sequenced by immunoSEQ multiplex PCR, and TCRdb holds only the in-frame ones, with some missing. The table shows around 250,000 clones, with 70% occurring only once. These data are taken from a study of cytotoxic CD8 clonotypes in ibrutinib-treated CLL. Study-level background: Response samples were obtained once patients had received a median roughly 11 months of treatment, range 6 to 36. Mean values per sample were a few hundred thousand productive templates and 93,000 or so productive rearrangements. Study conclusions and caveats: Relative to age-matched healthy donors, clonality at baseline was higher, and it tracked circulating CD8+ T-cell counts.

Germline CDR1 and CDR2: SEHNR and FQNEAQ (reference sequence). The CDR3 spans 16 residues. V was pared by 4 bases and J by 0 bases, with 14 bases between. Sequenced here: PBMCs, sampled after 24 months of ibrutinib treatment. The chain combines TRBV7-9 with TRBJ2-3, with D possibly matching TRBD2 (6 bases). This sequence originates from a human donor with chronic lymphocytic leukemia. This CDR3 reads CASSSERTTSTDTQYF. The CDR3 DNA follows: TGTGCCAGCAGCTCCGAGCGGACTACTAGCACAGATACGCAGTATTTT.